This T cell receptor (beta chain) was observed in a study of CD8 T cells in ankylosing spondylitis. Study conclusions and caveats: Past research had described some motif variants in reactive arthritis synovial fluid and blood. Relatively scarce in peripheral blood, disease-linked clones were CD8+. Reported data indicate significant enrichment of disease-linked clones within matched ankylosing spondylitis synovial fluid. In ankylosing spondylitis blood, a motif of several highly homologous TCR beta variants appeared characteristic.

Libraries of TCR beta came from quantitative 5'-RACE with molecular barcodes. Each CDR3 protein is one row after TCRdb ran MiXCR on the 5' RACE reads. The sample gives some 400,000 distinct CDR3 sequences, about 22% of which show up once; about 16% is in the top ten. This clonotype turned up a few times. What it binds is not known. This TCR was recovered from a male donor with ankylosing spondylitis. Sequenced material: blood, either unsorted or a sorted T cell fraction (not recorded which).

The CDR3 loop is CASGRGTSTDTQYF. CDR3 DNA: TGTGCCAGCGGCCGCGGAACTAGCACAGATACGCAGTATTTT. The chain is built from TRBV6-1 and TRBJ2-3; D remains ambiguous. Germline loops: CDR1 MNHNS, CDR2 SASEGT. The CDR3 length is 14 residues. V shed 8 bases and J shed 0 bases, with 12 bases lying between them.